The 4 T cell receptor beta chains reported below all come from one sample, sequenced in a study of radiotherapy plus CTLA-4 blockade in lung cancer (dated by TCRdb to 2016 to 2019). The library came from the immunoSEQ multiplex PCR assay. The clones in this table, taken by TCRdb from immuneACCESS, are in-frame only. Not every clone is retained; where verified, under half of the shortfall comes from an unresolved V gene, and the cause of the rest is unknown. The table for this sample lists 85,000 to 90,000 clones; approximately 75% of them were counted only once. The ten largest clones represent roughly an eighth of the sample. The sample consisted of peripheral blood, taken from a patient treated with radiotherapy plus ipilimumab. The receptor source for this set is a human donor with non-small cell lung cancer that progressed on radiotherapy plus ipilimumab.

V and J are TRBV27 and TRBJ1-1; the D gene is possibly TRBD1 (6 bases). V was trimmed by 5 bases and J by 6 bases, leaving 13 bases between them. CDR3 length: 13 residues. Germline values: CDR1 MNHEY, CDR2 SMNVEV (reference sequence). The CDR3 DNA reads TGTGCCAGCAGTACAGGGTGGTTGGCTGAAGCTTTCTTT. Encoded protein: CASSTGWLAEAFF.

This chain connects TRBV28 to TRBJ1-1; D is unresolved. Trimming took 3 bases from V and 6 from J, leaving 14 bases between them. Germline V gene data show CDR1 as MDHEN and CDR2 as SYDVKM. This CDR3 has 14 amino acids. In DNA form, the CDR3 reads TGTGCCAGCAGTTTTCATCTGCCGCGACCTGAAGCTTTCTTT. Its protein product is CASSFHLPRPEAFF.

The chain combines TRBV15 with TRBJ2-2; 8 bases align to TRBD2. This CDR3 has 15 residues. Losses at the gene ends were 3 bases for V and 6 bases for J; bases not matched to a gene: 6. Germline-derived CDR1 and CDR2 are LNHNV and YYDKDF (reference sequence). The CDR3 coding sequence is TGTGCCACCAGCAGTATCTCGGGAGGGCCCGGGGAGCTGTTTTTT. Its protein product is CATSSISGGPGELFF.

The V and J genes are TRBV11-2 and TRBJ2-7; D remains unclear. The germline CDR1 and CDR2 sequences are SGHAT and FQNNGV. The CDR3 sequence is 13 residues long. V was shortened by 1 base and J by 3 bases, with 7 bases between the two germline ends. The CDR3: CASSLGQNYEQYF. In DNA, the CDR3 is TGTGCCAGCAGCTTAGGCCAGAACTACGAGCAGTACTTC.